The 28 T cell receptor beta chains reported below all come from one sample, sequenced in a study of cytomegalovirus exposure and HLA in healthy donors. The PCR used 60 Vbeta and 13 Jbeta primers. This table comes from immunoSEQ multiplex PCR, and its TCRdb copy is limited to in-frame clones, with some not included. The profile covers about 200,000 clones, with 82% appearing a single time and 6.5% taken by the ten largest. Sequencing was carried out using PBMCs. Every receptor here comes from a woman between 50 and 59 years old in good health and CMV-seropositive.

Only one count was recorded for this clone. The chain recombines TRBV5-6 with TRBJ2-3, with 7 positions matching TRBD1. CDR1 is SGHDT and CDR2 is YYEEEE in the germline V gene. V lost 4 bases to trimming and J lost 1 base; unmatched junction nucleotides: 9. This CDR3 comprises 16 residues. The CDR3 DNA is TGTGCCAGCAGCGTCCTCACAGGGGCCGGCACAGATACGCAGTATTTT. It encodes CASSVLTGAGTDTQYF.

The chain is built from TRBV19 and TRBJ2-6; TRBD1 might be the D (6 bases). V was cut by 8 bases and J by 0 bases, with 14 bases left in between. In germline, CDR1 is LNHDA, CDR2 SQIVND (reference sequence). CDR3 length equals 16 residues. CDR3 DNA sequence: TGTGCCAGTGGGCGACAGGTATCCTCTGGGGCCAACGTCCTGACTTTC. It codes for CASGRQVSSGANVLTF.

The table lists this clone with a count of one. The chain carries TRBV6-1 and TRBJ2-5; 11 nucleotides match TRBD2. V shed 8 bases, J shed 5 bases, and the junction held 10 bases outside the gene matches. Germline CDR1 and CDR2: MNHNS and SASEGT. This CDR3 is built from 15 residues. The CDR3 loop reads CASRGIAGGRETQYF. CDR3 bases: TGTGCCAGCCGGGGGATAGCGGGAGGGCGGGAGACCCAGTACTTC.

The V and J genes are TRBV7-9 and TRBJ2-1, with D unclear. CDR3 length: 17 amino acids. Germline assignment: CDR1 SEHNR and CDR2 FQNEAQ (reference sequence). The V gene lost 2 bases and the J gene lost 0 bases, with 14 bases spanning the gap. The CDR3 sequence is CASSLRDAESSYNEQFF. The DNA of the CDR3 is TGTGCCAGCAGCTTAAGAGATGCGGAAAGCTCCTACAATGAGCAGTTCTTC.

This chain uses TRBV28 with TRBJ1-4; D might be TRBD1 (5 bases). The CDR3 is 13 amino acids. Trimming cost V 3 bases and J 10 bases, with 12 bases left between them. Germline CDR1 MDHEN, CDR2 SYDVKM. The CDR3 DNA reads TGTGCCAGCAGTTTCGTACGGGGGGGAAAACTGTTTTTT. Translation: CASSFVRGGKLFF.

The chain couples TRBV7-2 to TRBJ1-1; D is unresolved. Between the trimmed V and J ends, which lost 3 bases and 6 bases, there was a span of 11 bases. This CDR3 contains 13 residues. Per the germline V gene, CDR1 is SGHTA and CDR2 is FQGNSA. The CDR3 DNA reads as TGTGCCAGCAGCTTTTTCGAGGGCCCTGAAGCTTTCTTT. This encodes CASSFFEGPEAFF. Combining the CDR3 with reference TRBV7-2 and TRBJ1-1 gives the whole variable domain GAGVSQSPSNKVTEKGKDVELRCDPISGHTALYWYRQSLGQGLEFLIYFQGNSAPDKSGLPSDRFSAERTGGSVSTLTIQRTQQEDSAVYLCASSFFEGPEAFFGQGTRLTVV.

J is TRBJ1-4 and V is TRBV7-9; D is uncertain. Per the germline V gene, CDR1 is SEHNR and CDR2 is FQNEAQ (reference sequence). Trimming pared 1 base from V and 15 bases from J, leaving 9 bases between. The CDR3 is 11 amino acids. CDR3 in amino acids: CASSLGGPVFF. CDR3 bases: TGTGCCAGCAGCTTAGGAGGCCCTGTGTTTTTT.

This clone appeared a single time. The chain links TRBV5-1 to TRBJ1-2; 11 nucleotides align to TRBD1. The V gene end was trimmed by 6 bases and the J gene end by 8 bases; junction bases not matched to a gene: 9. The CDR3 is 14 residues long. Germline V gene lookup returns CDR1 SGHRS and CDR2 YFSETQ. For the CDR3, the DNA is TGCGCCAGCACCTACGTGGGACAGGGGGACGGCTACACCTTC. Translated: CASTYVGQGDGYTF.

V and J are TRBV5-6 and TRBJ2-3; a possible D gene is TRBD1 (6 bases). Trimming removed 4 bases at V and 0 bases at J, with 12 bases between. The germline CDR1 and CDR2 sequences are SGHDT and YYEEEE. The length of the CDR3 is 15 residues. The DNA of the CDR3 is TGTGCCAGCAGCCACGTGGGGGCTAGCACAGATACGCAGTATTTT. As protein: CASSHVGASTDTQYF.

V gene TRBV6-5 combines with J gene TRBJ2-3; no clear D. CDR3 length: 15 residues. Germline CDR1 is MNHEY and CDR2 is SVGAGI. Between the trimmed V and J ends, which lost 5 bases and 1 base, there was a span of 13 bases. The CDR3: CASSPSAPGTDTQYF. CDR3 DNA: TGTGCCAGCAGTCCTAGTGCCCCGGGCACAGATACGCAGTATTTT.

This chain links TRBV5-1 with TRBJ2-2; the D gene is possibly TRBD2 (5 bases). V was clipped by 4 bases and J by 5 bases, with 12 bases between them. In germline, CDR1 is SGHRS, CDR2 YFSETQ. This CDR3 is built from 14 residues. CDR3 in DNA: TGCGCCAGCAGCCCTCGGGGAGATACCGGGGAGCTGTTTTTT. Amino acid sequence: CASSPRGDTGELFF.

The chain is built from TRBV5-4 and TRBJ2-1; D possibly corresponds to TRBD1 (5 bases). The CDR3 length is 14 residues. Germline values: CDR1 SGHNT, CDR2 YYREEE (reference sequence). The V gene lost 0 bases and the J gene lost 5 bases, with 9 bases spanning the gap. DNA for the CDR3: TGTGCCAGCAGCTTGGGCAGGGTGGACAATGAGCAGTTCTTC. This gives the protein CASSLGRVDNEQFF.

CDR3 in DNA: TGCAGCGTTGCCGCGGGTCTACCCTCTCCGGGCTACACCTTC. It translates to CSVAAGLPSPGYTF. The rearrangement uses TRBV29-1 and TRBJ1-2; D gene ambiguous. The CDR3 spans 14 residues. V gave up 4 bases and J gave up 8 bases, with 20 bases separating them. Per the germline V gene, CDR1 is SQVTM and CDR2 is ANQGSEA.

The rearrangement uses TRBV10-1 and TRBJ2-1; TRBD2 is a possible D gene (5 bases). The CDR3 extends over 12 amino acids. V was cut by 5 bases and J by 7 bases, with 9 bases left in between. Germline assignment: CDR1 WNHNN and CDR2 SYGVQD (reference sequence). CDR3 DNA: TGCGCCAGCAGTTCGGACTGGAATGAGCAGTTCTTC. It specifies CASSSDWNEQFF.

V and J are TRBV15 and TRBJ1-4, with TRBD1 matching over 7 bases. The CDR3 length is 16 residues. Losses at the gene ends were 3 bases for V and 4 bases for J; bases not matched to a gene: 8. The V gene's germline CDR1 is LNHNV and CDR2 YYDKDF (reference sequence). The CDR3 spells CATSRGDSLRNEKLFF. CDR3 DNA sequence: TGTGCCACCAGCAGGGGGGACAGCCTCCGTAATGAAAAACTGTTTTTT.

This rearrangement joins TRBV30 to TRBJ1-1; D not certain. The CDR3 totals 13 residues. The germline CDR1 and CDR2 sequences are GTSNPN and SVGIG (reference sequence). V lost 3 bases, J lost 2 bases, and 10 bases lay in between. The CDR3 region is CAWRETQNTEAFF. The CDR3 DNA is TGTGCCTGGAGAGAAACACAAAACACTGAAGCTTTCTTT.

The chain is built from TRBV5-1 and TRBJ2-3; 7 bases are a match to TRBD1. V dropped 5 bases and J dropped 0; count of bases not matched to a gene: 6. There are 15 residues in the CDR3. CDR1 and CDR2 from the germline V gene are SGHRS and YFSETQ. CDR3 loop: CASSSRGISTDTQYF. CDR3 DNA: TGCGCCAGCAGTTCCAGGGGGATTAGCACAGATACGCAGTATTTT. Full variable domain (missing parts from reference TRBV5-1 and TRBJ2-3): KAGVTQTPRYLIKTRGQQVTLSCSPISGHRSVSWYQQTPGQGLQFLFEYFSETQRNKGNFPGRFSGRQFSNSRSEMNVSTLELGDSALYLCASSSRGISTDTQYFGPGTRLTVL.

This chain joins TRBV10-3 and TRBJ1-2; D unclear. Trimming left V 0 bases short and J 7 bases short, with 9 bases between. The CDR3 runs 13 residues. CDR1 is ENHRY and CDR2 is SYGVKD in the germline V gene. CDR3 DNA sequence: TGTGCCATCAGTGAGTCTCCGAGGAGTGGCTACACCTTC. Translation: CAISESPRSGYTF.

This rearrangement joins TRBV5-1 to TRBJ2-3, with 7 bases lining up with TRBD1. J was trimmed by 2 bases and V by 4 bases; bases with no gene match: 7. This CDR3 is built from 15 residues. The V gene's germline CDR1 is SGHRS and CDR2 YFSETQ. The CDR3 coding sequence is TGCGCCAGCAGCGCCCGGGACAGATACACAGATACGCAGTATTTT. It is translated as CASSARDRYTDTQYF.

The chain's CDR3 is CASSLFRSFMNTEAFF. CDR3 DNA sequence: TGTGCCAGCAGTTTGTTCCGGTCGTTCATGAACACTGAAGCTTTCTTT. The chain couples TRBV28 to TRBJ1-1; D gene unclear. This CDR3 is built from 16 residues. Germline V gene lookup returns CDR1 MDHEN and CDR2 SYDVKM. Trimming pared 3 bases from V and 0 bases from J, leaving 14 bases between. Full variable domain (missing parts from reference TRBV28 and TRBJ1-1): DVKVTQSSRYLVKRTGEKVFLECVQDMDHENMFWYRQDPGLGLRLIYFSYDVKMKEKGDIPEGYSVSREKKERFSLILESASTNQTSMYLCASSLFRSFMNTEAFFGQGTRLTVV.

As DNA, the CDR3 is TGTGCCAGCAGTTTTGAGGGCACCACTGAAGCTTTCTTT. It yields the protein CASSFEGTTEAFF. The V call is TRBV28, the J call TRBJ1-1; D remains unclear. V lost 3 bases, J lost 4 bases, and 9 bases lay in between. This CDR3 has 13 amino acids. Germline assignment: CDR1 MDHEN and CDR2 SYDVKM.

The sample holds a few counts of this clone. This sequence joins TRBV28 and TRBJ2-1; 12 nucleotides match TRBD2. J gave up 9 bases and V 7 bases, and 7 bases lay outside the gene matches. CDR1 is MDHEN and CDR2 is SYDVKM in the germline V gene. CDR3 size: 14 residues. Written as DNA, the CDR3 is TGTGCCAGCAACTTGGTGACTAGCGGGAGTGAGCAGTTCTTC. Amino acids: CASNLVTSGSEQFF.

This clone was detected once. The genes are TRBV11-2 and TRBJ1-1; 9 bases agree with TRBD1. Trimming cost V 5 bases and J 1 base; bases outside gene matches: 14. The CDR3 length is 18 residues. Germline V CDR1 and CDR2: SGHAT, FQNNGV. CDR3 bases: TGTGCCAGCAGCCTAAGTTTTACAGGGGGCGCCCAGAACACTGAAGCTTTCTTT. Its protein is CASSLSFTGGAQNTEAFF. Looking up the rest from reference TRBV11-2 and TRBJ1-1 gives the full variable domain: EAGVAQSPRYKIIEKRQSVAFWCNPISGHATLYWYQQILGQGPKLLIQFQNNGVVDDSQLPKDRFSAERLKGVDSTLKIQPAKLEDSAVYLCASSLSFTGGAQNTEAFFGQGTRLTVV.

V and J are TRBV6-6 and TRBJ1-6; 8 bases are a match to TRBD1. This CDR3 region has 14 residues. The ends lost 7 bases at V and 7 bases at J; junction bases unmatched: 6. The germline V gene encodes CDR1 MNHNY and CDR2 SVGAGI (reference sequence). Here the CDR3 DNA reads TGTGCCAGCACCCTGACAGGGGAGAATTCACCCCTCCACTTT. This codes for CASTLTGENSPLHF.

V gene TRBV7-8 combines with J gene TRBJ2-3, with 8 bases that match TRBD1. The CDR3 extends over 15 amino acids. V trimming: 5 bases; J trimming: 3 bases; junction bases outside the gene matches: 7. Germline V gives CDR1 SGHVS, CDR2 FQNEAQ. The CDR3 nucleotides read TGTGCCAGCAGCCCCGACAGGGGTGGGACAGATACGCAGTATTTT. It encodes CASSPDRGGTDTQYF.

The chain recombines TRBV5-6 with TRBJ1-2; unclear D gene. The germline V gene has CDR1 SGHDT and CDR2 YYEEEE. V was cut by 0 bases and J by 0 bases, with 9 bases left in between. The CDR3 runs 15 residues. CDR3 region: CASSLGGLANYGYTF. Here the CDR3 DNA reads TGTGCCAGCAGCTTGGGCGGGCTCGCTAACTATGGCTACACCTTC.

This clone was detected a few times. The chain recombines TRBV19 with TRBJ2-7, with D perhaps matching TRBD2 (6 bases). CDR3 length equals 15 residues. With 4 bases removed from V and 3 bases from J, the gap between germline ends came to 16 bases. Germline V gene sequence: CDR1 LNHDA, CDR2 SQIVND (reference sequence). In nucleotides, the CDR3 is TGTGCCAGTAGTACATCCGGGACTGCAGGCTACGAGCAGTACTTC. Its translation: CASSTSGTAGYEQYF.

The J gene is TRBJ1-1, the V gene TRBV11-2; 9 bases align to TRBD1. CDR1 SGHAT and CDR2 FQNNGV come from the germline V gene. V shed 5 bases, J shed 7 bases, and the junction held 11 bases outside the gene matches. This CDR3 contains 15 residues. DNA of the CDR3: TGTGCCAGCAGCCTCAGCGGGACAGGGAATGATGAAGCTTTCTTT. Translating it yields CASSLSGTGNDEAFF.